One sample yielded the 19 T cell receptor beta chains listed below, sequenced in a study of T cells in Graves' hyperthyroidism and ophthalmopathy. Template material for amplifying TCR beta CDR3 regions consisted of RNA transcripts. The HTBI primer set served for first-round RT-PCR of the TCR CDR3. TCRdb reanalysed the multiplex PCR reads using MiXCR and keeps one entry per CDR3 protein. This sample yields 700,000 or so distinct CDR3 sequences, of which 13% to 15% are seen a single time; approximately 12% belongs to the top ten. Sequenced material: blood. These receptors came from a woman between 50 and 59 years old with Graves' ophthalmopathy.

This clonotype was observed many times. This chain uses TRBV5-1 with TRBJ2-1; the match to TRBD2 covers 7 bases. The CDR3 is made up of 16 amino acids. Unmatched junction bases numbered 8, after V lost 0 bases and J lost 5 bases. CDR1 and CDR2 (germline): SGHRS, YFSETQ. CDR3 nucleotides: TGCGCCAGCAGCTTGGCCTCGGGAGGTATTGACAATGAGCAGTTCTTC. Protein sequence: CASSLASGGIDNEQFF.

This clonotype was observed at least ten times. This sequence joins TRBV6-1 and TRBJ2-1; D might be TRBD2 (5 bases). CDR3 size: 14 residues. The germline V gene encodes CDR1 MNHNS and CDR2 SASEGT. Trimming removed 2 bases at V and 8 bases at J, with 13 bases between. The CDR3 sequence: CASSEWSGVDEQFF. The CDR3 nucleotides read TGTGCCAGCAGTGAATGGTCCGGGGTTGATGAGCAGTTCTTC.

This clonotype was counted a few times. The chain joins TRBV27 to TRBJ1-2; D call uncertain. The germline V and J ends were trimmed by 5 bases and 3 bases, with 13 bases remaining between them. The germline gives CDR1 MNHEY, CDR2 SMNVEV (reference sequence). The CDR3 covers 14 residues. The DNA for the CDR3 is TGTGCCAGCAGTCCCTCCAGTTCCTACTATGGCTACACCTTC. Translating it yields CASSPSSSYYGYTF.

At least ten counts were recorded for this clonotype. V and J are TRBV5-1 and TRBJ2-1, with 9 bases that match TRBD1. Germline loops: CDR1 SGHRS, CDR2 YFSETQ. The CDR3 runs 19 residues. J lost 0 bases, V lost 0 bases, and 10 bases had no gene match. The CDR3 here is CASSLGGTGYKSSYNEQFF. The DNA of the CDR3 is TGCGCCAGCAGCTTGGGCGGGACAGGGTACAAGAGCTCCTACAATGAGCAGTTCTTC.

This clonotype has just a few counts. V usage is TRBV5-6 and J usage is TRBJ1-5; D is unresolved. V lost 3 bases to trimming and J lost 4 bases, with 8 bases between them. CDR1 and CDR2 (germline): SGHDT, YYEEEE. The CDR3 is made up of 13 amino acids. CDR3 sequence reads: CASSSGPNQPQHF. Here the CDR3 DNA reads TGTGCCAGCAGCTCTGGGCCGAATCAGCCCCAGCATTTT.

This clonotype was seen many times. This chain joins TRBV20-1 and TRBJ2-3, with a tentative D call TRBD1 (6 bases). Trimming stripped 3 bases from V and 0 bases from J, with 13 bases between. Germline CDR1 DFQATT, CDR2 SNEGSKA (reference sequence). The CDR3 is 15 amino acids. CDR3 coding DNA: TGCAGTGCTAGGGGTACAGGGTTAAGCACAGATACGCAGTATTTT. Its protein is CSARGTGLSTDTQYF.

This clonotype was picked up a small number of times. Possible read error: a much larger clone is one base away. The chain links TRBV7-2 to TRBJ2-5; a possible D gene is TRBD1 (7 bases). The CDR3 runs 13 residues. Germline CDR1 reads SGHTA; CDR2 reads FQGNSA. The CDR3 sequence is CAGSLRQGGTQYF. Written as DNA, the CDR3 is TGTGCCGGCAGCTTACGACAGGGAGGGACCCAGTACTTC. Variable domain in full (rest from reference TRBV7-2 and TRBJ2-5): GAGVSQSPSNKVTEKGKDVELRCDPISGHTALYWYRQSLGQGLEFLIYFQGNSAPDKSGLPSDRFSAERTGGSVSTLTIQRTQQEDSAVYLCAGSLRQGGTQYFGPGTRLLVL.

This clonotype was seen a handful of times. The V call is TRBV13, the J call TRBJ2-7; a possible D gene is TRBD2 (5 bases). V lost 0 bases and J 2 bases, leaving 11 bases between the germline ends. Germline CDR1 is PRHDT and CDR2 is FYEKMQ (reference sequence). The CDR3 extends over 15 amino acids. CDR3 sequence (DNA): TGTGCCAGCAGCTTAGGCCGTAGACTAACCTACGAGCAGTACTTC. Protein product: CASSLGRRLTYEQYF.

This clonotype was seen a few times. V and J are TRBV7-8 and TRBJ2-1; 13 positions match TRBD2. The CDR3 has 18 amino acids. The J segment lost 2 bases and the V segment lost 5 bases, leaving 9 bases of the junction unmatched. Germline V gene sequence: CDR1 SGHVS, CDR2 FQNEAQ. The CDR3: CASSRRTSGSTPYNEQFF. The CDR3 nucleotides read TGTGCCAGCAGCAGACGGACTAGCGGGAGCACCCCCTACAATGAGCAGTTCTTC.

The gene calls are TRBV5-6 and TRBJ2-3, with 9 bases that match TRBD1. Unmatched junction bases numbered 9, after V lost 4 bases and J lost 3 bases. The CDR3 totals 16 residues. From germline, CDR1 is SGHDT and CDR2 YYEEEE. The CDR3 coding sequence is TGTGCCAGCAGCCTGGGACAGGGACTTTTTACAGATACGCAGTATTTT. It codes for CASSLGQGLFTDTQYF.

This clonotype was counted ten times or more. The rearrangement uses TRBV7-9 and TRBJ2-2; D might be TRBD2 (6 bases). From germline, CDR1 is SEHNR and CDR2 FQNEAQ (reference sequence). Between the trimmed V and J ends, which lost 6 bases and 0 bases, there was a span of 20 bases. The CDR3 length is 18 residues. The CDR3 sequence is CASSGGSGGASNTGELFF. CDR3 DNA: TGTGCCAGCAGTGGGGGGAGCGGCGGAGCGTCGAACACCGGGGAGCTGTTTTTT.

Of note for this clonotype: This sequence may be a read error, since a much larger clone differs from it by one base. The gene calls are TRBV15 and TRBJ1-4; 12 nucleotides align to TRBD1. This CDR3 comprises 15 residues. Germline lookup yields CDR1 LNHNV and CDR2 YYDKDF (reference sequence). The DNA of the CDR3 is TGTGGCACCAGCAAGGGACAGGGGGCGGTCGAAAAACTGTTTTTT. The encoded protein is CGTSKGQGAVEKLFF. Full variable domain (outside the CDR3, taken from reference TRBV15 and TRBJ1-4): DAMVIQNPRYQVTQFGKPVTLSCSQTLNHNVMYWYQQKSSQAPKLLFHYYDKDFNNEADTPDNFQSRRPNTSFCFLDIRSPGLGDTAMYLCGTSKGQGAVEKLFFGSGTQLSVL.

This clonotype was observed many times. The chain combines TRBV13 with TRBJ2-7, with 9 bases fitting TRBD1. CDR3 length: 14 residues. Losses at the gene ends were 8 bases for V and 5 bases for J; bases not matched to a gene: 10. CDR1 is PRHDT, CDR2 FYEKMQ, per germline (reference sequence). CDR3 protein: CASLEQGAEDEQYF. CDR3 sequence (DNA): TGTGCCAGCCTAGAACAGGGGGCTGAGGACGAGCAGTACTTC.

This clonotype was seen only a few times. The chain couples TRBV5-4 to TRBJ2-7, with D possibly TRBD2 on 6 matching bases. The V gene's germline CDR1 is SGHNT and CDR2 YYREEE (reference sequence). V lost 4 bases, J lost 2 bases, and 16 bases lay in between. This CDR3 spans 15 amino acids. The CDR3 here is CASSGSELATYEQYF. The CDR3 region has the DNA TGTGCCAGCAGCGGATCGGAACTAGCCACCTACGAGCAGTACTTC.

This clonotype was seen a few times. This chain joins TRBV19 and TRBJ2-1; D uncertain. The CDR3 is 14 residues long. Germline loops: CDR1 LNHDA, CDR2 SQIVND (reference sequence). Trimming removed 3 bases from V and 0 bases from J, with 6 bases in between. The CDR3 spells CASSMQSSYNEQFF. The CDR3 DNA sequence: TGTGCCAGTAGTATGCAGAGCTCCTACAATGAGCAGTTCTTC.

Many counts were recorded for this clonotype. This chain connects TRBV30 to TRBJ2-2, with 9 bases aligning to TRBD2. The J segment lost 6 bases and the V segment lost 0 bases, leaving 5 bases of the junction unmatched. Germline CDR1 GTSNPN, CDR2 SVGIG (reference sequence). The CDR3 length is 15 residues. As DNA, the CDR3 is TGTGCCTGGAGTGTAGGGACTAGCTCATCCGGGGAGCTGTTTTTT. Its translation is CAWSVGTSSSGELFF.

In its sample, this clonotype was seen many times. The chain is built from TRBV12-3 or TRBV12-4 and TRBJ2-7, with TRBD2 matching over 12 bases. This CDR3 has 15 amino acids. J was trimmed by 1 base and V by 6 bases; bases with no gene match: 4. The CDR3 loop is CASRGLAGKSYEQYF. CDR3 in DNA: TGTGCCAGCAGAGGACTAGCGGGGAAATCCTACGAGCAGTACTTC.

This clonotype was recorded a few times. CDR3 sequence reads: CATSRDLLAGVEDTQYF. CDR3 bases: TGTGCCACCAGCAGAGATTTACTAGCGGGAGTCGAAGATACGCAGTATTTT. This chain links TRBV15 with TRBJ2-3; 11 bases match TRBD2. This CDR3 has 17 amino acids. The germline CDR1 and CDR2 sequences are LNHNV and YYDKDF (reference sequence). J was trimmed by 5 bases and V by 0 bases; bases with no gene match: 7.

The gene calls are TRBV2 and TRBJ2-4; D may be TRBD2 (6 bases). V lost 8 bases and J lost 0, with 14 bases in between. The germline V gene encodes CDR1 SNHLY and CDR2 FYNNEI. This CDR3 contains 15 residues. CDR3 DNA: TGTGCCAGCGCGGGACTCGTAATAGCCAAAAACATTCAGTACTTC. It encodes CASAGLVIAKNIQYF.